Presented here are 15 T cell receptor beta chains from one specimen sequenced in a study of shared clonotypes between healthy human individuals. The naive CD8 fraction comprised CD45RO-negative cells positively selected for CCR7 and excluded terminally differentiated effector memory CD45RA+ cells. Libraries were prepared by immunoSEQ multiplex PCR; TCRdb keeps only in-frame clonotypes and omits some of them. Here the sample spans roughly 2,000,000 clones, approximately 95% being singletons. Sequencing was carried out using naive CD8+ T cells sorted from blood. Every receptor here comes from a man aged 18 to 30 in good health.

V usage is TRBV4-1 and J usage is TRBJ1-6; D possibly corresponds to TRBD1 (6 bases). The germline V gene encodes CDR1 MGHRA and CDR2 YSYEKL. This CDR3 has 16 amino acids. V was clipped by 1 base and J by 4 bases, with 11 bases between them. The chain's CDR3 is CASSQVPGQYNSPLHF. In DNA form, the CDR3 reads TGCGCCAGCAGCCAAGTCCCGGGACAATATAATTCACCCCTCCACTTT.

The CDR3 loop is CASSQWQGLRTEAFF. The CDR3 coding sequence is TGCGCCAGCAGCCAGTGGCAGGGTTTAAGGACTGAAGCTTTCTTT. This chain links TRBV5-1 with TRBJ1-1; D possibly corresponds to TRBD1 (5 bases). V gave up 4 bases and J gave up 5 bases, with 18 bases separating them. CDR3 length: 15 amino acids. Germline V gene data show CDR1 as SGHRS and CDR2 as YFSETQ.

To note about this clone: At the DNA level, this CDR3 is encoded by other sequences in the same sample as well. This chain joins TRBV6-5 and TRBJ2-6; D remains ambiguous. Trimming cost V 0 bases and J 0 bases, with 3 bases left between them. Germline V gene lookup returns CDR1 MNHEY and CDR2 SVGAGI. This CDR3 spans 15 amino acids. The DNA for the CDR3 is TGTGCCAGCAGTTACTCTTCCTCTGGGGCCAACGTCCTGACTTTC. Its translation is CASSYSSSGANVLTF.

This clone was observed a single time. The CDR3 region has the DNA TGTGCCAGCAGCGGACTAGCGGGAGGGCCACACAATGAGCAGTTCTTC. Its protein product is CASSGLAGGPHNEQFF. This chain connects TRBV13 to TRBJ2-1; 15 bases match TRBD2. V trimming: 5 bases; J trimming: 5 bases; junction bases outside the gene matches: 4. CDR1 and CDR2 from the germline V gene are PRHDT and FYEKMQ (reference sequence). The CDR3 length is 16 residues.

This sequence joins TRBV5-1 and TRBJ2-7, with D uncertain. V was clipped by 1 base and J by 4 bases, with 6 bases between them. This CDR3 is 12 amino acids long. Germline V gene lookup returns CDR1 SGHRS and CDR2 YFSETQ. CDR3 bases: TGCGCCAGCAGCTTGTGGGGATACGAGCAGTACTTC. It is translated as CASSLWGYEQYF. Full variable domain (rest looked up from reference TRBV5-1 and TRBJ2-7): KAGVTQTPRYLIKTRGQQVTLSCSPISGHRSVSWYQQTPGQGLQFLFEYFSETQRNKGNFPGRFSGRQFSNSRSEMNVSTLELGDSALYLCASSLWGYEQYFGPGTRLTVT.

J is TRBJ2-3 and V is TRBV4-1, with TRBD2 as a possible D gene (6 bases). The CDR3 contains 15 residues. In germline, CDR1 is MGHRA, CDR2 YSYEKL. Trimming removed 3 bases from V and 3 bases from J, with 13 bases in between. CDR3 amino acids: CASSHWGVGTDTQYF. The CDR3 DNA is TGCGCCAGCAGCCACTGGGGGGTGGGTACAGATACGCAGTATTTT.

This clone has a single count. Other DNA sequences in the same sample also yield this CDR3. The chain joins TRBV27 to TRBJ1-4, with D perhaps TRBD1 (5 bases). Germline-derived CDR1 and CDR2 are MNHEY and SMNVEV (reference sequence). Trimming took 2 bases from V and 3 from J, leaving 7 bases between them. This CDR3 has 14 amino acids. CDR3 coding DNA: TGTGCCAGCAGTTTAGGGGGGTCTAATGAAAAACTGTTTTTT. Translation: CASSLGGSNEKLFF.

The CDR3 loop reads CASSGEMEGLGEKLFF. In nucleotides, the CDR3 is TGTGCCAGCAGCGGAGAGATGGAAGGTCTGGGGGAAAAACTGTTTTTT. The chain couples TRBV7-9 to TRBJ1-4, with no clear D. From germline, CDR1 is SEHNR and CDR2 FQNEAQ (reference sequence). The germline V and J ends were trimmed by 5 bases and 8 bases, with 21 bases remaining between them. This CDR3 has 16 residues.

CDR3 residues: CASSKSVLGTDTQYF. Here the CDR3 DNA reads TGTGCCAGCAGCAAAAGTGTTCTAGGCACAGATACGCAGTATTTT. The genes are TRBV21-1 and TRBJ2-3; the listed D gene, TRBD2, was not tested against the DNA. TRBV21-1 is labeled a pseudogene. The CDR3 loop spans 15 amino acids.

This chain uses TRBV13 with TRBJ1-5; D is uncertain. The germline CDR1 and CDR2 sequences are PRHDT and FYEKMQ (reference sequence). V was clipped by 0 bases and J by 4 bases, with 10 bases between them. This CDR3 spans 15 amino acids. As DNA, the CDR3 is TGTGCCAGCAGCTTAGGCCATTGGCAGAATCAGCCCCAGCATTTT. It codes for CASSLGHWQNQPQHF.

This chain uses TRBV5-1 with TRBJ2-1; perhaps TRBD2 as D (5 bases). Looked up from germline, CDR1 is SGHRS and CDR2 is YFSETQ. Trimming took 0 bases from V and 8 from J, leaving 21 bases between them. The CDR3 has 17 amino acids. The CDR3 loop reads CASSLEGLAGEEDEQFF. The DNA of the CDR3 is TGCGCCAGCAGCTTGGAAGGGCTAGCTGGCGAGGAGGATGAGCAGTTCTTC.

This chain joins TRBV4-1 and TRBJ1-2, with TRBD1 matching 7 bases. The CDR3 spans 13 residues. V lost 8 bases, J lost 8 bases, and 11 bases stayed unmatched. The V gene's germline CDR1 is MGHRA and CDR2 YSYEKL. DNA for the CDR3: TGCGCCAGCGGCGAAGGGGGCGCGGACGGCTACACCTTC. It is translated as CASGEGGADGYTF.

This sequence joins TRBV19 and TRBJ1-5; D is possibly TRBD1 (6 bases). Trimming pared 5 bases from V and 4 bases from J, leaving 18 bases between. This CDR3 contains 16 residues. CDR1 and CDR2 (germline): LNHDA, SQIVND (reference sequence). The CDR3 here is CASSPSGTMWNQPQHF. CDR3 coding DNA: TGTGCCAGTAGTCCAAGTGGGACAATGTGGAATCAGCCCCAGCATTTT. The full variable domain, in which reference TRBV19 and TRBJ1-5 provide the parts outside the CDR3, is DGGITQSPKYLFRKEGQNVTLSCEQNLNHDAMYWYRQDPGQGLRLIYYSQIVNDFQKGDIAEGYSVSREKKESFPLTVTSAQKNPTAFYLCASSPSGTMWNQPQHFGDGTRLSIL.

V usage is TRBV6-6 and J usage is TRBJ1-2, with 8 bases matching TRBD1. The germline gives CDR1 MNHNY, CDR2 SVGAGI (reference sequence). V shed 0 bases, J shed 0 bases, and the junction held 3 bases outside the gene matches. This CDR3 region has 16 residues. The CDR3: CASSYSKQGANYGYTF. The DNA for the CDR3 is TGTGCCAGCAGTTACTCGAAACAGGGGGCTAACTATGGCTACACCTTC.

Of note for this clone: Different DNA sequences within this sample yield the same CDR3. The rearrangement joins TRBV28 to TRBJ1-5; the match to TRBD1 covers 9 bases. The germline CDR1 and CDR2 sequences are MDHEN and SYDVKM. The CDR3 is 14 residues long. V dropped 5 bases and J dropped 6; count of bases not matched to a gene: 5. The CDR3 DNA sequence: TGTGCCAGCAGTCCTACAGGGGGCGGTCAGCCCCAGCATTTT. As protein: CASSPTGGGQPQHF.